Listed below are T cell receptor beta chains from one sample, sequenced in a study of cytomegalovirus exposure and HLA in healthy donors. Assay: immunoSEQ multiplex PCR; the TCRdb copy retains only in-frame clones and omits some. Among under 95,000 clones listed, approximately 91% were seen once. Sequenced sample: PBMCs. All receptors derive from a man aged 25 to 40 in good health and CMV-seronegative. CDR3s include the opening cysteine and the closing phenylalanine or tryptophan. The D gene is left open where the match is weak. Some rows mark clone size as missing; the rest say once, few, many or name a class of expanded clone.

TRBJ1-1,TRBV5-1,-,once,TGCGCCAGCAGCTTGTTGGGGGCCCCGAGCACTGAAGCTTTCTTT,CASSLLGAPSTEAFF
TRBJ1-5,TRBV5-1,-,few,TGCGCCAGCAGCGAGACAGGCGGTCAGCCCCAGCATTTT,CASSETGGQPQHF
TRBJ1-6,TRBV28,TRBD1,-,TGTGCCAGCAGTCTCGGACAGGGGGCGAGTTCACCCCTCCACTTT,CASSLGQGASSPLHF
TRBJ1-6,TRBV4-1,-,-,TGCGCCAGCAGCCAGGGTCTAGGTAATTCACCCCTCCACTTT,CASSQGLGNSPLHF
TRBJ2-1,TRBV19,-,-,TGTGCCAGTAGTATCGAGGGCAGCTCCACCTACAATGAGCAGTTCTTC,CASSIEGSSTYNEQFF
TRBJ1-5,TRBV29-1,-,-,TGCAGCGTTGGGGCATTGGGCCAGCCCCAGCATTTT,CSVGALGQPQHF
TRBJ2-6,TRBV28,-,-,TGTGCCAGCAGTTTAACAGGGATTGGAGTTTTTGGGGCCAACGTCCTGACTTTC,CASSLTGIGVFGANVLTF
TRBJ2-1,TRBV10-2,-,-,TGCGCCAGCAGTGCCACCCTTGGCCACAATGAGCAGTTCTTC,CASSATLGHNEQFF
TRBJ2-7,TRBV7-9,TRBD1,-,TGTGCCAGCAGGACCCGACAGGGTTTTGGGGACGAGCAGTACTTC,CASRTRQGFGDEQYF
TRBJ2-4,TRBV27,-,once,TGTGCCAGCAGTTTATCGTATGCGGGGAACCTAGCCAAAAACATTCAGTACTTC,CASSLSYAGNLAKNIQYF
TRBJ2-5,TRBV6-6,TRBD2,-,TGTGCCAGCAGACCCGGACTAGCGGGGGAGGAGACCCAGTACTTC,CASRPGLAGEETQYF
TRBJ2-7,TRBV6-6,-,-,TGTGCCAGCAGTTTAACAGGGTTCGACGAGCAGTACTTC,CASSLTGFDEQYF
TRBJ2-5,TRBV16,TRBD1,-,TGTGCCAGCAGCCGGGGGACAGGGGGCCAAGAGACCCAGTACTTC,CASSRGTGGQETQYF
TRBJ2-3,TRBV11-3,-,once,TGTGCCAGCAGCTTTGGAGCTAGCACAGATACGCAGTATTTT,CASSFGASTDTQYF
TRBJ1-2,TRBV9,-,-,TGTGCCAGCAGCGTAGAATCCAGGTCCTATGGCTACACCTTC,CASSVESRSYGYTF
TRBJ1-4,TRBV27,TRBD1,-,TGTGCCAGCAGTTCCCGGGACAGGGGAAGAACAACTAATGAAAAACTGTTTTTT,CASSSRDRGRTTNEKLFF
TRBJ1-1,TRBV7-9,TRBD1,few,TGTGCCAGCAGCCCACGACAGGGGGCGAACACTGAAGCTTTCTTT,CASSPRQGANTEAFF
TRBJ2-2,TRBV9,-,-,TGTGCCAGCAGCGACAGCCTTGGAGGAAATACCGGGGAGCTGTTTTTT,CASSDSLGGNTGELFF
TRBJ2-7,TRBV6-5,TRBD1,-,TGTGCCGAGTCTTTCGACAGGGGACGCTCCTACGAGCAGTACTTC,CAESFDRGRSYEQYF
TRBJ2-5,TRBV19,TRBD1,once,TGTGCCAGTAGTACGGGACAGCAAGAGACCCAGTACTTC,CASSTGQQETQYF
TRBJ1-5,TRBV28,TRBD1,-,TGTGCCAGCAGTACCGGGACAGGGGGATATCAGCCCCAGCATTTT,CASSTGTGGYQPQHF
TRBJ1-1,TRBV10-3,-,once,TGTGCCATCAGTGGGACAACCCGGAACACTGAAGCTTTCTTT,CAISGTTRNTEAFF
TRBJ2-1,TRBV7-2,-,-,TGTGCCAGCAGCCTGGATGCGGCCTACAATGAGCAGTTCTTC,CASSLDAAYNEQFF